One and the same sample provided the 21 T cell receptor beta chains below, sequenced in a study of CD8+ T cells in alopecia areata. Treatment: oral pan-JAK inhibitor, 5-10 mg twice daily. Sequencing used cDNA as its template, made by extracting RNA and reverse transcribing it. The protocol was immunoSEQ multiplex PCR, while the TCRdb copy is restricted to in-frame clones and leaves out a portion. The table records hundreds of thousands of clones, about 62% of them present only once. The sample here was CD4+ T cells sorted from blood, taken around week 54, from a patient treated with tofacitinib. These receptors all come from a human donor with alopecia areata.

Remarks on this clone: One end of the junction varies from germline; a read error may be responsible. CDR3 nucleotides: TGTGCCTGGCCATTCACCGAGGTCGTGGCCTTC. Translation: CAWPFTEVVAF. The genes are TRBV30 and TRBJ1-2, with D uncertain. This CDR3 has 11 amino acids. Germline V CDR1 and CDR2: GTSNPN, SVGIG (reference sequence).

This clone was observed a few times. This chain joins TRBV19 and TRBJ1-5; possibly TRBD1 for D (5 bases). Germline CDR1 reads LNHDA; CDR2 reads SQIVND (reference sequence). The CDR3 sequence is 14 residues long. The germline V and J ends were trimmed by 3 bases and 3 bases, with 9 bases remaining between them. CDR3 nucleotide sequence: TGTGCCAGTAGTATGGGGCAGCTCAATCAGCCCCAGCATTTT. Amino acids: CASSMGQLNQPQHF. Using reference TRBV19 and TRBJ1-5 for the parts outside the CDR3, the full variable domain is DGGITQSPKYLFRKEGQNVTLSCEQNLNHDAMYWYRQDPGQGLRLIYYSQIVNDFQKGDIAEGYSVSREKKESFPLTVTSAQKNPTAFYLCASSMGQLNQPQHFGDGTRLSIL.

J is TRBJ2-1 and V is TRBV4-2; TRBD2 is a possible D gene (6 bases). The CDR3 has 13 residues. V was shortened by 0 bases and J by 15 bases, with 15 bases between the two germline ends. Germline CDR1 is LGHNA and CDR2 is YNFKEQ. CDR3 sequence: CASSQDPQRAPFF. CDR3 in DNA: TGTGCCAGCAGCCAAGACCCCCAGCGGGCGCCGTTCTTC.

In this sample, this clone turned up a few times. This chain connects TRBV7-9 to TRBJ2-5; D possibly corresponds to TRBD1 (6 bases). CDR1 is SEHNR, CDR2 FQNEAQ, per germline (reference sequence). The length of the CDR3 is 14 residues. The V end was cut by 6 bases, the J end by 4 bases, with 15 bases between. Written as DNA, the CDR3 is TGTGCCAGCAGGGCACCGGGACAAGCAGAGACCCAGTACTTC. It is translated as CASRAPGQAETQYF.

Worth noting for this clone: This CDR3 is also generated by other DNA sequences in the sample. The V call is TRBV29-1, the J call TRBJ1-2; a weak D match, TRBD1 (6 bases). CDR3 size: 12 residues. Trimming left V 4 bases short and J 4 bases short, with 10 bases between. Germline V lookup: CDR1 SQVTM, CDR2 ANQGSEA. In DNA, the CDR3 is TGCAGCGTTGGGGACACGGGCTATGGCTACACCTTC. Amino acid sequence: CSVGDTGYGYTF.

The sample holds one count of this clone. This sequence joins TRBV6-1 and TRBJ1-2; the match to TRBD1 covers 7 bases. Germline lookup yields CDR1 MNHNS and CDR2 SASEGT. CDR3 length: 14 residues. J gave up 3 bases and V 7 bases, and 8 bases lay outside the gene matches. The CDR3 loop reads CASKGDSQHYGYTF. CDR3 in DNA: TGTGCCAGCAAAGGGGACAGCCAACACTATGGCTACACCTTC.

This clone was observed once. CDR3: CASRRQGNYGYTF. The CDR3 DNA reads as TGTGCCAGCAGGAGACAGGGGAACTATGGCTACACCTTC. V usage is TRBV6-5 and J usage is TRBJ1-2; 8 bases are shared with TRBD1. The V gene's germline CDR1 is MNHEY and CDR2 SVGAGI. CDR3 length: 13 residues. V dropped 6 bases and J dropped 2; count of bases not matched to a gene: 2.

This clone was seen a handful of times. This sequence joins TRBV29-1 and TRBJ1-4, with 12 nucleotides matching TRBD1. The CDR3 has 15 residues. Losses at the gene ends were 3 bases for V and 2 bases for J; bases not matched to a gene: 1. Per germline, CDR1 SQVTM and CDR2 ANQGSEA. The CDR3 spells CSVEGQGATNEKLFF. For the CDR3, the DNA is TGCAGCGTTGAGGGACAGGGGGCCACTAATGAAAAACTGTTTTTT.

V and J are TRBV5-1 and TRBJ2-3; 12 bases are a match to TRBD1. In germline, CDR1 is SGHRS, CDR2 YFSETQ. The V gene end was trimmed by 4 bases and the J gene end by 4 bases; junction bases not matched to a gene: 10. CDR3 size: 17 residues. The CDR3 DNA sequence: TGCGCCAGCAGCGTAGGGACAGGGGGCGAGGGGCCAGATACGCAGTATTTT. Translation: CASSVGTGGEGPDTQYF.

The chain joins TRBV30 to TRBJ1-3; D is unresolved. The CDR3 loop spans 13 amino acids. The germline gives CDR1 GTSNPN, CDR2 SVGIG (reference sequence). Trimming removed 3 bases from V and 2 bases from J, with 8 bases in between. The CDR3 protein is CAWRRRPGNTIYF. The CDR3 nucleotides read TGTGCCTGGAGACGGAGACCTGGAAACACCATATATTTT.

The V gene is TRBV15, the J gene TRBJ2-7; D possibly matches TRBD1 or TRBD2 (5 bases each). This CDR3 has 14 amino acids. V gave up 5 bases and J gave up 2 bases, with 13 bases separating them. Germline assignment: CDR1 LNHNV and CDR2 YYDKDF (reference sequence). CDR3 bases: TGTGCCACCAGCGAGGGGCCGCCAGCCTACGAGCAGTACTTC. It is translated as CATSEGPPAYEQYF.

This chain joins TRBV15 and TRBJ2-5, with D perhaps matching TRBD1 (6 bases). This CDR3 contains 13 residues. Germline CDR1 is LNHNV and CDR2 is YYDKDF (reference sequence). The germline V and J ends were trimmed by 4 bases and 2 bases, with 8 bases remaining between them. CDR3 protein: CATSTTGQETQYF. CDR3 DNA: TGTGCCACCAGCACTACAGGGCAAGAGACCCAGTACTTC.

J is TRBJ2-5 and V is TRBV10-3; 7 bases align to TRBD2. Germline values: CDR1 ENHRY, CDR2 SYGVKD. The CDR3 is made up of 16 amino acids. V shed 3 bases, J shed 2 bases, and the junction held 9 bases outside the gene matches. The CDR3, as DNA: TGTGCCATCAGTGATGGGAGGGTGGTATGGCAAGAGACCCAGTACTTC. Translated: CAISDGRVVWQETQYF.

This clone has more than one count but fewer than ten. This rearrangement joins TRBV7-9 to TRBJ1-1; the D gene is possibly TRBD1 (5 bases). Germline V gene sequence: CDR1 SEHNR, CDR2 FQNEAQ (reference sequence). Trimming removed 1 base at V and 1 base at J, with 13 bases between. The CDR3 is 16 amino acids. This chain's CDR3 is CASSLGGTLGNTEAFF. The CDR3 DNA reads as TGTGCCAGCAGCTTAGGGGGCACGCTAGGGAACACTGAAGCTTTCTTT. The variable domain in full, with the rest retrieved from reference TRBV7-9 and TRBJ1-1, is DTGVSQNPRHKITKRGQNVTFRCDPISEHNRLYWYRQTLGQGPEFLTYFQNEAQLEKSRLLSDRFSAERPKGSFSTLEIQRTEQGDSAMYLCASSLGGTLGNTEAFFGQGTRLTVV.

CDR3: CASSEGNTGELFF. As DNA, the CDR3 is TGCGCCAGCAGCGAGGGTAACACCGGGGAGCTGTTTTTT. The chain joins TRBV5-1 to TRBJ2-2, with D possibly TRBD2 on 5 matching bases. Germline V lookup: CDR1 SGHRS, CDR2 YFSETQ. V dropped 4 bases and J dropped 2 bases, with 6 bases sitting between them. The CDR3 runs 13 residues.

This chain joins TRBV5-6 and TRBJ2-5, with a weak D call TRBD1 (5 bases). Germline V gives CDR1 SGHDT, CDR2 YYEEEE. With 2 bases removed from V and 4 bases from J, the gap between germline ends came to 12 bases. CDR3 length: 14 residues. The CDR3: CASSFGQGAETQYF. The DNA for the CDR3 is TGTGCCAGCAGCTTCGGTCAGGGTGCAGAGACCCAGTACTTC. The variable domain in full, completed from reference TRBV5-6 and TRBJ2-5, reads DAGVTQSPTHLIKTRGQQVTLRCSPKSGHDTVSWYQQALGQGPQFIFQYYEEEERQRGNFPDRFSGHQFPNYSSELNVNALLLGDSALYLCASSFGQGAETQYFGPGTRLLVL.

The chain employs TRBV7-2 and TRBJ2-7; D gene ambiguous. Germline V gives CDR1 SGHTA, CDR2 FQGNSA. The CDR3 is 15 amino acids. V was pared by 1 base and J by 1 base, with 11 bases between. The CDR3 is CASSLGFGRSYEQYF. CDR3 in DNA: TGTGCCAGCAGCTTAGGATTCGGCAGGTCCTACGAGCAGTACTTC.

There are a few counts of this clone. This chain links TRBV9 with TRBJ2-5; maybe TRBD2 (7 bases). Germline assignment: CDR1 SGDLS and CDR2 YYNGEE. The CDR3 loop spans 13 amino acids. V lost 4 bases to trimming and J lost 11 bases, with 18 bases between them. The CDR3 reads CASSPPGGPPQYF. CDR3 bases: TGTGCCAGCAGCCCCCCGGGGGGCCCCCCTCAGTACTTC.

This clone came up a few times. The chain joins TRBV30 to TRBJ2-2, with 7 bases fitting TRBD1. V trimming: 7 bases; J trimming: 1 base; junction bases outside the gene matches: 6. Germline CDR1 GTSNPN, CDR2 SVGIG (reference sequence). The CDR3 covers 14 residues. The CDR3 protein is CASPGQKNTGELFF. The CDR3 nucleotides read TGTGCCTCCCCGGGACAGAAGAACACCGGGGAGCTGTTTTTT.

The CDR3 here is CASSPGEGAGAFF. The CDR3 DNA is TGTGCCAGCAGCCCAGGGGAGGGGGCAGGTGCTTTCTTT. The chain has TRBV7-8 and TRBJ1-1; 7 bases are a match to TRBD1. V was clipped by 5 bases and J by 11 bases; unmatched bases: 11. Looked up from germline, CDR1 is SGHVS and CDR2 is FQNEAQ. This CDR3 comprises 13 residues. Filled out from reference TRBV7-8 and TRBJ1-1, the complete variable domain reads GAGVSQSPRYKVAKRGQDVALRCDPISGHVSLFWYQQALGQGPEFLTYFQNEAQLDKSGLPSDRFFAERPEGSVSTLKIQRTQQEDSAVYLCASSPGEGAGAFFGQGTRLTVV.

A few counts support this clone. The chain combines TRBV29-1 with TRBJ2-1; D gene unclear. Germline CDR1 SQVTM, CDR2 ANQGSEA. The V end was cut by 2 bases, the J end by 1 base, with 15 bases between. This CDR3 comprises 16 residues. CDR3 in DNA: TGCAGCGTTGAAAGGCCAAACAAGGGATCCTACAATGAGCAGTTCTTC. Amino acids: CSVERPNKGSYNEQFF.